This T cell receptor beta chain was sequenced during a study of OX40 agonist ivuxolimab in advanced cancers. About the research overall: As their treatment, patients were administered ivuxolimab, an agonistic anti-OX40 (CD134) antibody.

The length of the CDR3 is 15 residues. V lost 3 bases to trimming and J lost 2 bases, with 13 bases between them. Germline values: CDR1 SGHTA, CDR2 FQGNSA. The table came from immunoSEQ multiplex PCR; TCRdb's copy has only in-frame clones and leaves some out. The sample yields 75,000 to 95,000 clones, about 91% seen once. The chain uses TRBV7-2 and TRBJ1-2; D might be TRBD1 (6 bases). This receptor was obtained from an adult with an advanced solid tumor such as melanoma, head and neck, liver or kidney cancer. Sample: CD4+ or CD8+ T cells sorted from blood, taken in a trial of the OX40 agonist ivuxolimab. The CDR3 region is CASSFSGTINYGYTF. The CDR3, as DNA: TGTGCCAGCAGCTTCTCCGGGACAATCAACTATGGCTACACCTTC.